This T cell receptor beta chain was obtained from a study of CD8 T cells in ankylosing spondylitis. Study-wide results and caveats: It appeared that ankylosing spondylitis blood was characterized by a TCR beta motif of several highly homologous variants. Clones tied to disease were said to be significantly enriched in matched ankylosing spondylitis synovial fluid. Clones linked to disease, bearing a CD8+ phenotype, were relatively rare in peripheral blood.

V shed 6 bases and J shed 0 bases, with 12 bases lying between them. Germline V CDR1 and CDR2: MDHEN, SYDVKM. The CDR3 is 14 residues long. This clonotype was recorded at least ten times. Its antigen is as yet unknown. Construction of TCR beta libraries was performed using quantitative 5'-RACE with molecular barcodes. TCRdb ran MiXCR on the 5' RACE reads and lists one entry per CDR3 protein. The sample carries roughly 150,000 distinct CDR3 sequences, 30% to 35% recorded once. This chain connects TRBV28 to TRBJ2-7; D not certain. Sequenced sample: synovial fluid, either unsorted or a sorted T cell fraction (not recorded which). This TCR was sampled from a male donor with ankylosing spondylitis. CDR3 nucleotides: TGTGCCAGCAGACCGCACGGGTCCTCCTACGAGCAGTACTTC. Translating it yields CASRPHGSSYEQYF.